What follows are 32 T cell receptor beta chains derived from one specimen sequenced in a study of cytomegalovirus exposure and HLA in healthy donors. PCR was performed using 60 Vbeta and 13 Jbeta primers. The assay was immunoSEQ multiplex PCR, and TCRdb's table has in-frame clones only and misses some. The repertoire includes some 180,000 clones, 85% of them detected once, and approximately 2.2% sits in the top ten. Sequencing input: PBMCs. The receptors were gathered from a woman between 50 and 59 years old in good health and CMV-seronegative.

This chain links TRBV4-1 with TRBJ2-7; 8 nucleotides match TRBD2. Germline trimming cut 0 bases from V and 3 bases from J; bases unmatched to any gene: 4. The CDR3 loop spans 15 amino acids. Germline CDR1 reads MGHRA; CDR2 reads YSYEKL. This CDR3 is CASSQEPSGSYEQYF. The CDR3 DNA reads as TGCGCCAGCAGCCAAGAACCGAGCGGGAGCTACGAGCAGTACTTC.

This clone was detected once. This rearrangement joins TRBV5-1 to TRBJ2-7, with D perhaps matching TRBD1 (5 bases). This CDR3 is built from 14 residues. Germline CDR1 is SGHRS and CDR2 is YFSETQ. Trimming pared 2 bases from V and 0 bases from J, leaving 9 bases between. CDR3 nucleotide sequence: TGCGCCAGCAGCTTAGGACACAGCTCCTACGAGCAGTACTTC. Translated, it gives CASSLGHSSYEQYF.

This clone came up once. The genes are TRBV5-5 and TRBJ2-3; D remains ambiguous. The ends were cut back, 1 base at V and 6 bases at J, with 6 bases in the middle. The CDR3 is made up of 12 amino acids. Germline-derived CDR1 and CDR2 are SGHKS and YYEKEE (reference sequence). CDR3 in DNA: TGTGCCAGCAGCTTGCGTCTGGATACGCAGTATTTT. Its translation is CASSLRLDTQYF.

The genes are TRBV29-1 and TRBJ1-5, with 9 bases matching TRBD1. CDR1 is SQVTM and CDR2 is ANQGSEA in the germline V gene. The CDR3 is 14 residues long. J was trimmed by 0 bases and V by 4 bases; bases with no gene match: 1. The CDR3 region is CSVGTGDSNQPQHF. The CDR3 nucleotides are TGCAGCGTTGGGACAGGGGATAGCAATCAGCCCCAGCATTTT.

The chain couples TRBV4-3 to TRBJ1-1; no clear D gene. Germline V gives CDR1 LGHNA, CDR2 YSLEER. With 1 base removed from V and 0 bases from J, the gap between germline ends came to 3 bases. The CDR3 consists of 13 residues. The CDR3 sequence: CASSQGMNTEAFF. The CDR3 bases are TGCGCCAGCAGCCAAGGTATGAACACTGAAGCTTTCTTT.

Remarks on this clone: The germline gene is not matched at one end of the junction; a read error may be the cause. DNA for the CDR3: TGCGCCAGCGGCTTTGGGAGATCCAACACAGATACGCAGTATTTT. Translation gives CASGFGRSNTDTQYF. This chain links TRBV5-1 with TRBJ2-3; TRBD2 is a possible D gene (5 bases). CDR1 and CDR2 from the germline V gene are SGHRS and YFSETQ. The CDR3 spans 15 residues.

This clone was seen just once. In nucleotides, the CDR3 is TGTGCCAGCAGCCATTATCAGTCGGAAGCTTTCTTT. Translated: CASSHYQSEAFF. The chain couples TRBV14 to TRBJ1-1; D is ambiguous. The CDR3 contains 12 residues. The V gene lost 3 bases and the J gene lost 8 bases, with 10 bases spanning the gap. Germline V gene lookup returns CDR1 SGHDN and CDR2 FVKESK.

This sequence joins TRBV27 and TRBJ2-3; TRBD1 aligns across 7 bases. J was trimmed by 1 base and V by 0 bases; bases with no gene match: 7. Germline V gene lookup returns CDR1 MNHEY and CDR2 SMNVEV (reference sequence). CDR3 length: 17 residues. The CDR3 protein is CASSLSLRGLGTDTQYF. The CDR3 nucleotides are TGTGCCAGCAGTTTATCCCTCAGGGGGTTGGGCACAGATACGCAGTATTTT.

This CDR3 reads CASSSLAGVTGELFF. CDR3 in DNA: TGTGCCAGCAGTTCCCTAGCGGGAGTGACCGGGGAGCTGTTTTTT. This rearrangement joins TRBV7-2 to TRBJ2-2, with TRBD2 identical over 10 bases. CDR1 and CDR2 (germline): SGHTA, FQGNSA. The CDR3 contains 15 residues. With 6 bases clipped from V and 5 bases from J, the junction kept 6 bases outside the gene matches.

This clone was found once. The chain carries TRBV6-1 and TRBJ2-1, with 9 bases lining up with TRBD1. The germline V gene has CDR1 MNHNS and CDR2 SASEGT. The CDR3 consists of 15 residues. Losses at the gene ends were 4 bases for V and 6 bases for J; bases not matched to a gene: 7. The CDR3 coding sequence is TGTGCCAGCAGTGCCGACAGGGGGTCATCCAATGAGCAGTTCTTC. It is translated as CASSADRGSSNEQFF.

The chain couples TRBV21-1 to TRBJ1-3; TRBD1 is the table's D call and was not checked against the DNA. TRBV21-1 is described as a pseudogene. The CDR3 extends over 17 amino acids. CDR3: CASRSVTGTDSGNTIYF. CDR3 DNA sequence: TGTGCCAGCAGGAGCGTCACCGGGACAGACTCTGGAAACACCATATATTTT.

The chain links TRBV28 to TRBJ1-3; 11 bases align to TRBD1. V lost 4 bases and J lost 8; bases outside the gene matches: 10. CDR3 size: 16 residues. Germline CDR1 MDHEN, CDR2 SYDVKM. The CDR3 spells CASSSEGQGVDHTIYF. CDR3 coding DNA: TGTGCCAGCAGTTCCGAGGGACAGGGGGTGGATCACACCATATATTTT.

V usage is TRBV27 and J usage is TRBJ2-1; 12 bases fit TRBD1. Germline CDR1 reads MNHEY; CDR2 reads SMNVEV (reference sequence). The CDR3 has 16 residues. J was trimmed by 6 bases and V by 5 bases; bases with no gene match: 8. This CDR3 is CASSPTGTGGFNEQFF. The CDR3 region has the DNA TGTGCCAGCAGTCCCACCGGGACAGGGGGCTTCAATGAGCAGTTCTTC.

The V gene is TRBV5-1, the J gene TRBJ2-2; 7 bases match TRBD1. Germline V gene sequence: CDR1 SGHRS, CDR2 YFSETQ. Unmatched junction bases numbered 10, after V lost 4 bases and J lost 1 base. The CDR3 totals 17 residues. The CDR3 DNA is TGCGCCAGCAGCCCAGCGACGACAGGGTGGAACACCGGGGAGCTGTTTTTT. This codes for CASSPATTGWNTGELFF.

The rearrangement uses TRBV28 and TRBJ1-2; possible D gene TRBD1, 5 bases. V was pared by 6 bases and J by 4 bases, with 18 bases between. The germline CDR1 and CDR2 sequences are MDHEN and SYDVKM. This CDR3 has 15 residues. The chain's CDR3 is CASSYGSDRAYGYTF. In DNA form, the CDR3 reads TGTGCCAGCAGCTATGGGTCCGACAGAGCCTATGGCTACACCTTC.

This clone was detected once. This rearrangement joins TRBV18 to TRBJ2-7; 10 bases fit TRBD2. Per the germline V gene, CDR1 is KGHSH and CDR2 is LQKENI. This CDR3 contains 14 residues. Trimming removed 6 bases from V and 4 bases from J; junction bases left unmatched: 6. CDR3 residues: CASSFTSGVYEQYF. The CDR3 DNA follows: TGTGCCAGCTCGTTTACTAGCGGGGTTTACGAGCAGTACTTC.

As for this clone: Relative to the germline gene, one junction end is altered; a read error may explain this. The chain recombines TRBV7-9 with TRBJ2-5, with 9 bases aligning to TRBD2. The CDR3 length is 14 residues. CDR1 and CDR2 (germline): SEHNR, FQNEAQ (reference sequence). This chain's CDR3 is CSSIPGGGGETQYF. The DNA for the CDR3 is TGTTCCAGCATCCCTGGCGGGGGGGGTGAGACCCAGTACTTC.

The table lists this clone with a count of one. This chain links TRBV30 with TRBJ1-2, with TRBD1 matching over 10 bases. V lost 1 base to trimming and J lost 2 bases; unmatched junction nucleotides: 4. Germline CDR1 and CDR2: GTSNPN and SVGIG (reference sequence). The CDR3 is made up of 15 amino acids. In DNA, the CDR3 is TGTGCCTGGAGTGGGGGACAGGGGACCAACTATGGCTACACCTTC. It encodes CAWSGGQGTNYGYTF.

The V call is TRBV28, the J call TRBJ2-3, with D unresolved. The CDR3 contains 17 residues. Germline CDR1 is MDHEN and CDR2 is SYDVKM. The germline V and J ends were trimmed by 5 bases and 2 bases, with 20 bases remaining between them. CDR3 bases: TGTGCCAGCAGTCCTGCCCTACCTTTAATTTCCACAGATACGCAGTATTTT. This codes for CASSPALPLISTDTQYF. The variable domain in full, completed from reference TRBV28 and TRBJ2-3, reads DVKVTQSSRYLVKRTGEKVFLECVQDMDHENMFWYRQDPGLGLRLIYFSYDVKMKEKGDIPEGYSVSREKKERFSLILESASTNQTSMYLCASSPALPLISTDTQYFGPGTRLTVL.

The chain uses TRBV7-2 and TRBJ1-1; 8 bases agree with TRBD1. The CDR3 is 14 residues long. In germline, CDR1 is SGHTA, CDR2 FQGNSA. Unmatched junction bases numbered 2, after V lost 2 bases and J lost 3 bases. This CDR3 is CASSLQGAYTEAFF. The CDR3 DNA follows: TGTGCCAGCAGCTTACAGGGGGCGTACACTGAAGCTTTCTTT.

This chain uses TRBV7-9 with TRBJ2-7, with 9 bases lining up with TRBD2. The CDR3 extends over 15 amino acids. CDR1 is SEHNR, CDR2 FQNEAQ, per germline (reference sequence). The V segment lost 1 base and the J segment 2 bases; nucleotides outside the gene matches: 3. CDR3 protein: CASSLDASGAYEQYF. The CDR3, as DNA: TGTGCCAGCAGCTTAGATGCTAGCGGGGCCTACGAGCAGTACTTC. Together with reference TRBV7-9 and TRBJ2-7, the CDR3 gives the full variable domain: DTGVSQNPRHKITKRGQNVTFRCDPISEHNRLYWYRQTLGQGPEFLTYFQNEAQLEKSRLLSDRFSAERPKGSFSTLEIQRTEQGDSAMYLCASSLDASGAYEQYFGPGTRLTVT.

The V gene is TRBV18, the J gene TRBJ2-3; D is unresolved. CDR1 is KGHSH and CDR2 is LQKENI in the germline V gene. The V gene lost 3 bases and the J gene lost 1 base, with 11 bases spanning the gap. CDR3 size: 15 residues. The CDR3 coding sequence is TGTGCCAGCTCACCCCAGGCCACGGGCACAGATACGCAGTATTTT. The encoded protein is CASSPQATGTDTQYF.

The J gene is TRBJ2-7, the V gene TRBV28; tentatively, D is TRBD1 (6 bases). Germline V lookup: CDR1 MDHEN, CDR2 SYDVKM. CDR3 length: 13 residues. Trimming stripped 2 bases from V and 5 bases from J, with 10 bases between. Here the CDR3 DNA reads TGTGCCAGCAGTTTAGGACAGTCCAACGAGCAGTACTTC. Residues: CASSLGQSNEQYF.

The V gene is TRBV7-2, the J gene TRBJ2-3; D perhaps matches TRBD1 (5 bases). Germline loops: CDR1 SGHTA, CDR2 FQGNSA. V lost 5 bases, J lost 4 bases, and 16 bases lay in between. The CDR3 contains 15 residues. The CDR3 DNA is TGTGCCAGCAGCCAACCGGGTCCCAGGGCAGATACGCAGTATTTT. This gives the protein CASSQPGPRADTQYF.

This chain links TRBV5-1 with TRBJ2-7, with 7 positions matching TRBD2. The ends lost 4 bases at V and 1 base at J; junction bases unmatched: 8. Germline CDR1 SGHRS, CDR2 YFSETQ. The CDR3 has 15 amino acids. The CDR3 coding sequence is TGCGCCAGCAGCCTTTATAGCGGGCCTTCCTACGAGCAGTACTTC. Translated, it gives CASSLYSGPSYEQYF.

The chain recombines TRBV5-6 with TRBJ2-1; no firm D call. The V end was cut by 2 bases, the J end by 0 bases, with 9 bases between. The CDR3 loop spans 15 amino acids. Germline V gene lookup returns CDR1 SGHDT and CDR2 YYEEEE. The CDR3 region has the DNA TGTGCCAGCAGCTTTGGGCTGAGCTCCTACAATGAGCAGTTCTTC. Translated: CASSFGLSSYNEQFF.

The genes are TRBV5-1 and TRBJ2-2, with 10 bases identical to TRBD1. J lost 7 bases, V lost 4 bases, and 4 bases had no gene match. The CDR3 runs to 14 residues. Germline values: CDR1 SGHRS, CDR2 YFSETQ. The DNA for the CDR3 is TGCGCCAGCAGCACCGGGACAGGGGTCGGGGAGCTGTTTTTT. Residues: CASSTGTGVGELFF. The full variable domain, completed using reference TRBV5-1 and TRBJ2-2, is KAGVTQTPRYLIKTRGQQVTLSCSPISGHRSVSWYQQTPGQGLQFLFEYFSETQRNKGNFPGRFSGRQFSNSRSEMNVSTLELGDSALYLCASSTGTGVGELFFGEGSRLTVL.

CDR3 bases: TGTGCCAGCAGCCCCCGGACAGGAAAACGGCCAGATACGCAGTATTTT. Encoded protein: CASSPRTGKRPDTQYF. The rearrangement joins TRBV7-9 to TRBJ2-3; 7 nucleotides line up with TRBD1. CDR1 and CDR2 (germline): SEHNR, FQNEAQ (reference sequence). The CDR3 is made up of 16 amino acids. Trimming removed 5 bases from V and 4 bases from J; junction bases left unmatched: 12.

This clone has only one observation. The chain has TRBV2 and TRBJ2-1, with TRBD2 matching 7 bases. Per the germline V gene, CDR1 is SNHLY and CDR2 is FYNNEI. Trimming removed 11 bases from V and 10 bases from J; junction bases left unmatched: 11. This CDR3 has 12 residues. The CDR3 reads CASSPSGGEQFF. The DNA of the CDR3 is TGTGCCTCTTCCCCTAGCGGAGGCGAGCAGTTCTTC.

The genes are TRBV5-1 and TRBJ2-3, with a possible D match to TRBD2 (6 bases). The V end was cut by 0 bases, the J end by 10 bases, with 21 bases between. Germline V CDR1 and CDR2: SGHRS, YFSETQ. CDR3 length: 16 amino acids. The CDR3 DNA sequence: TGCGCCAGCAGCTTGGAGGACCGGGGGAGGACGGGGGCGCAGTATTTT. Amino acids: CASSLEDRGRTGAQYF.

The sample holds one count of this clone. The CDR3 is CASSLFGGYGEAFF. The CDR3 DNA reads as TGTGCCAGCAGCTTGTTCGGAGGCTACGGTGAAGCTTTCTTT. V usage is TRBV5-5 and J usage is TRBJ1-1; no clear D gene. The CDR3 contains 14 residues. Trimming left V 1 base short and J 7 bases short, with 14 bases between. Looked up from germline, CDR1 is SGHKS and CDR2 is YYEKEE (reference sequence).

With respect to this clone: Other DNA sequences in the sample encode the same CDR3. This chain connects TRBV5-1 to TRBJ1-4; TRBD1 is a possible D gene (6 bases). The CDR3 has 14 amino acids. CDR1 is SGHRS and CDR2 is YFSETQ in the germline V gene. The V end lost 0 bases, the J end lost 8 bases, and 11 bases lay between the germline ends. CDR3 bases: TGCGCCAGCAGCTTGGGGCAGGGGAGCGAAAAACTGTTTTTT. Amino acids: CASSLGQGSEKLFF.